A selection of T cell receptor beta chains follows, all from one sample in a study of shared clonotypes between healthy human individuals. Some clones are missing from TCRdb's copy, which holds only in-frame ones; the method was immunoSEQ multiplex PCR. Seen here are under 850,000 clones, 85% to 95% observed once, and the top ten hold around 24%. Sequencing was done on a sample of naive CD8+ T cells sorted from blood. These receptor sequences come from a man aged 25-45 years in good health. The CDR3 runs from the conserved cysteine through the conserved F or W. A D gene is named only where the DNA matches it firmly. Expanded clones are given a class, and other clones once, few, many or no size at all.

>TRBV5-1|NA|TRBD2|TRBJ2-1
CASSASGGNEQFF
TGCGCCAGCAGTGCATCGGGAGGGAATGAGCAGTTCTTC
>TRBV27|once|TRBD1|TRBJ2-7
CASSSRFQDRLSSYEQYF
TGTGCCAGCAGTTCACGATTCCAGGACAGGCTTAGCTCCTACGAGCAGTACTTC
>TRBV13|NA|TRBD2|TRBJ2-3
CASSPPKGLAGVVVDTQYF
TGTGCCAGCAGCCCACCAAAGGGACTAGCGGGAGTAGTAGTAGATACGCAGTATTTT
>TRBV21-1|NA|NA|TRBJ2-3
CASSKTGTSGSDCTDTQYF
TGTGCCAGCAGCAAAACAGGGACTAGCGGGAGCGATTGTACAGATACGCAGTATTTT
>TRBV7-9|NA|NA|TRBJ2-5
CASSLLVQETQYF
TGTGCCAGCAGCTTACTCGTCCAAGAGACCCAGTACTTC
>TRBV27|once|NA|TRBJ1-2
CASSLGGNYGYTF
TGTGCCAGCAGTTTAGGGGGTAACTATGGCTACACCTTC
>TRBV6-1|few|TRBD1|TRBJ1-5
CASNNRGAEDQPQHF
TGTGCCAGCAATAACAGGGGCGCTGAGGATCAGCCCCAGCATTTT
>TRBV27|NA|TRBD1|TRBJ2-7
CASSMTGSYEQYF
TGTGCCAGCAGTATGACAGGGTCCTACGAGCAGTACTTC
>TRBV11-2|NA|NA|TRBJ2-4
CASSLVGRDKNIQYF
TGTGCCAGCAGCTTAGTGGGCAGGGACAAAAACATTCAGTACTTC
>TRBV5-1|NA|NA|TRBJ1-1
CASSPWGGDLHTEAFF
TGCGCCAGCAGCCCGTGGGGGGGCGATCTACACACTGAAGCTTTCTTT
>TRBV18|NA|NA|TRBJ2-7
CASSHPLSGYYEQYF
TGTGCCAGCTCCCACCCCCTCTCAGGATACTACGAGCAGTACTTC